Listed below are T cell receptor beta chains from one sample, sequenced in a study of cytomegalovirus exposure and HLA in healthy donors. The table came from immunoSEQ multiplex PCR; TCRdb's copy has only in-frame clones and leaves some out. There are about 140,000 clones in the sample; roughly four fifths occur only once, and 1.4% to 1.5% lies in the top ten. The specimen was PBMCs. These receptors originate from a man aged 25-45 years in good health and CMV-seropositive. CDR3s include the opening cysteine and the closing phenylalanine or tryptophan. D genes are given only for firm matches. Clone size is shown for a subset of rows, as once, few, many or a class of expanded clone.

V,D,J,size,CDR3,DNA
TRBV4-2,TRBD2,TRBJ2-3,NA,CASSHSPGGLAGATDTQYF,TGTGCCAGCAGCCATAGCCCCGGAGGACTAGCGGGAGCGACAGATACGCAGTATTTT
TRBV27,NA,TRBJ2-1,NA,CASSPGLGYNEQFF,TGTGCCAGCAGCCCGGGACTCGGTTACAATGAGCAGTTCTTC
TRBV6-1,NA,TRBJ2-7,few,CASGYDSDYEQYF,TGTGCCAGCGGATACGACAGTGACTACGAGCAGTACTTC
TRBV25-1,NA,TRBJ2-7,once,CASTRWGSSYEQYF,TGTGCCAGCACCCGATGGGGCTCTTCCTACGAGCAGTACTTC
TRBV7-8,NA,TRBJ2-7,few,CASSLEQGHYEQYF,TGTGCCAGCAGCTTAGAACAGGGTCACTACGAGCAGTACTTC
TRBV10-3,NA,TRBJ2-7,NA,CAISTGTRGYEQYF,TGTGCCATCAGCACCGGGACGCGGGGCTACGAGCAGTACTTC
TRBV19,TRBD1,TRBJ2-7,NA,CASSPTGDSLSEQYF,TGTGCCAGTAGCCCTACAGGGGATTCCCTTTCCGAGCAGTACTTC
TRBV20-1,NA,TRBJ1-2,NA,CSARTVDGYTF,TGCAGTGCCAGGACAGTTGATGGCTACACCTTC
TRBV5-1,NA,TRBJ2-3,once,CASSVDRGGADTQYF,TGCGCCAGCAGCGTCGACAGGGGAGGGGCAGATACGCAGTATTTT
TRBV6-5,NA,TRBJ2-7,NA,CASSYSWPYYEQYF,TGTGCCAGCAGTTACTCGTGGCCGTATTACGAGCAGTACTTC
TRBV28,NA,TRBJ2-7,NA,CASSFRGGTSYEQYF,TGTGCCAGCAGTTTTAGGGGGGGTACCTCCTACGAGCAGTACTTC
TRBV11-1,NA,TRBJ1-1,NA,CASSFRGGTEAFF,TGTGCCAGCAGCTTTAGGGGGGGGACTGAAGCTTTCTTT
TRBV18,TRBD1,TRBJ1-2,NA,CASSPGQGVDGYTF,TGTGCCAGCTCACCGGGACAGGGTGTAGATGGCTACACCTTC
TRBV28,NA,TRBJ2-1,NA,CASSTTVSNEQFF,TGTGCCAGCAGCACGACAGTCAGCAATGAGCAGTTCTTC
TRBV29-1,NA,TRBJ1-1,NA,CSVEGREAEAFF,TGCAGCGTTGAAGGCAGGGAGGCTGAAGCTTTCTTT
TRBV7-9,NA,TRBJ2-7,NA,CASRFRGGGEQYF,TGTGCCAGCAGATTCAGGGGCGGAGGTGAGCAGTACTTC